Each of the 16 T cell receptor beta chains below was sequenced from the same sample in a study of vaccination and CD4 T cells after COVID-19. Time point: late sampling 161 to 241 days after vaccination in a few convalescent patients. This sample's treatment: roughly 10-day PBMC culture with coronavirus spike peptide pools or control peptides (ViraFEST assay). Researchers used the Oncomine TCR Beta short-read assay to sequence DNA from cultured CD4+ T cells. TCRdb reprocessed the PCR reads via MiXCR and lists one record per CDR3 protein. The sample records around 23,000 distinct CDR3 sequences, under 50% being singletons. Their recognized antigens are unknown. The sample was CD4+ T cells from blood, cultured in vitro, taken about 7 months after SARS-CoV-2 vaccination. The source is a human donor who had recovered from COVID-19.

There are a few counts of this clonotype. The genes are TRBV6-1 and TRBJ2-2; perhaps TRBD1 as D (5 bases). There are 15 residues in the CDR3. From germline, CDR1 is MNHNS and CDR2 SASEGT. The V end lost 9 bases, the J end lost 2 bases, and 16 bases lay between the germline ends. CDR3 in amino acids: CASTQDPLNTGELFF. The CDR3 DNA reads as TGTGCCAGTACACAGGACCCCCTAAACACCGGGGAGCTGTTTTTT.

In this sample, this clonotype turned up a few times. V and J are TRBV27 and TRBJ2-1; D tentatively reads TRBD1 or TRBD2 (5 bases each). The CDR3 sequence is 14 residues long. Germline V CDR1 and CDR2: MNHEY, SMNVEV (reference sequence). V was shortened by 5 bases and J by 7 bases, with 15 bases between the two germline ends. The CDR3 loop is CASSPKDEGNEQFF. The CDR3 region has the DNA TGTGCCAGCAGTCCTAAGGATGAGGGGAATGAGCAGTTCTTC.

This clonotype occurred a few times. In DNA, the CDR3 is TGCAGTGCTGACGGTTACCGGGACAGTAGCACAGATACGCAGTATTTT. This codes for CSADGYRDSSTDTQYF. The chain employs TRBV20-1 and TRBJ2-3; 7 bases line up with TRBD1. V lost 5 bases, J lost 0 bases, and 11 bases stayed unmatched. Germline V gene lookup returns CDR1 DFQATT and CDR2 SNEGSKA (reference sequence). The CDR3 runs 16 residues.

The table lists this clonotype with a few counts. The chain couples TRBV20-1 to TRBJ1-3, with 8 positions matching TRBD1. The germline gives CDR1 DFQATT, CDR2 SNEGSKA (reference sequence). V lost 6 bases to trimming and J lost 3 bases; unmatched junction nucleotides: 7. The CDR3 length is 14 residues. The chain's CDR3 is CSADLGQGGNTIYF. For the CDR3, the DNA is TGCAGTGCCGATCTCGGACAGGGTGGAAACACCATATATTTT.

V gene TRBV20-1 combines with J gene TRBJ2-3; D remains unclear. Deletions cut 6 bases from V and 3 bases from J, with 4 bases between. Per germline, CDR1 DFQATT and CDR2 SNEGSKA (reference sequence). The CDR3 length is 10 residues. CDR3 coding DNA: TGCAGTGCAACAACAGATACGCAGTATTTT. Translating it yields CSATTDTQYF.

This rearrangement joins TRBV20-1 to TRBJ2-7; maybe TRBD2 (6 bases). CDR3 length: 15 residues. The V gene lost 3 bases and the J gene lost 0 bases, with 15 bases spanning the gap. The germline V gene has CDR1 DFQATT and CDR2 SNEGSKA (reference sequence). CDR3 coding DNA: TGCAGTGCTAGCCCCCCCAATAGCGGCTCCTACGAGCAGTACTTC. As protein: CSASPPNSGSYEQYF.

This clonotype was seen only a few times. The rearrangement links TRBV5-1 to TRBJ1-2; D may be TRBD1 (5 bases). V was pared by 4 bases and J by 7 bases, with 17 bases between. The CDR3 is 14 residues long. CDR1 SGHRS and CDR2 YFSETQ come from the germline V gene. CDR3 coding DNA: TGCGCCAGCAGCCTGGGGCAGGCCTCGGGTGGCTACACCTTC. Translated: CASSLGQASGGYTF.

There are a few counts of this clonotype. This rearrangement joins TRBV19 to TRBJ1-2; no reliable D call. Looked up from germline, CDR1 is LNHDA and CDR2 is SQIVND (reference sequence). The V and J ends lost 3 bases and 1 base respectively, with 9 bases between them. The CDR3 length is 14 residues. Here the CDR3 reads CASSIEPVNYGYTF. The CDR3 nucleotides are TGTGCCAGTAGTATTGAACCAGTTAACTATGGCTACACCTTC.

The chain joins TRBV5-4 to TRBJ2-1, with 7 bases aligning to TRBD2. Germline V CDR1 and CDR2: SGHNT, YYREEE (reference sequence). The CDR3 totals 15 residues. V gave up 0 bases and J gave up 4 bases; unmatched junction bases: 4. CDR3 loop: CASSLVLGGYNEQFF. CDR3 nucleotide sequence: TGTGCCAGCAGCTTGGTTCTCGGGGGGTACAATGAGCAGTTCTTC.

In its sample, this clonotype was seen a few times. A read error may produce the germline difference seen at one junction end. The chain joins TRBV7-2 to TRBJ2-7, with TRBD2 identical over 10 bases. Germline-derived CDR1 and CDR2 are SGHTA and FQGNSA. The CDR3 extends over 14 amino acids. The CDR3 DNA reads TGTGCCAGCAGGTTAGCGGGAGGCAGGAACGAGCAGTACTTC. This codes for CASRLAGGRNEQYF.

This clonotype was seen a few times. V and J are TRBV4-2 and TRBJ2-5, with 11 bases matching TRBD2. V lost 4 bases and J lost 2; bases outside the gene matches: 3. Germline V gene sequence: CDR1 LGHNA, CDR2 YNFKEQ. The CDR3 is 15 amino acids. The CDR3, as DNA: TGTGCCAGCAGCCGGGGACTAGCGGTACAAGAGACCCAGTACTTC. This codes for CASSRGLAVQETQYF.

The V gene is TRBV7-8, the J gene TRBJ1-6; weak D call: TRBD1 (6 bases). From germline, CDR1 is SGHVS and CDR2 FQNEAQ. The CDR3 is made up of 16 amino acids. Trimming stripped 1 base from V and 10 bases from J, with 17 bases between. This CDR3 reads CASSLDDRGAWSPLHF. The DNA for the CDR3 is TGTGCCAGCAGCTTAGATGACCGGGGGGCCTGGTCACCCCTCCACTTT. The full variable domain, rest sourced from reference TRBV7-8 and TRBJ1-6, is GAGVSQSPRYKVAKRGQDVALRCDPISGHVSLFWYQQALGQGPEFLTYFQNEAQLDKSGLPSDRFFAERPEGSVSTLKIQRTQQEDSAVYLCASSLDDRGAWSPLHFGNGTRLTVT.

This chain uses TRBV6-1 with TRBJ2-3, with D perhaps being TRBD1 or TRBD2 (5 bases each). The V gene lost 8 bases and the J gene lost 2 bases, with 11 bases spanning the gap. The CDR3 has 13 residues. The germline CDR1 and CDR2 sequences are MNHNS and SASEGT. For the CDR3, the DNA is TGTGCCAGCGGGGACCATTACACAGATACGCAGTATTTT. Its protein product is CASGDHYTDTQYF.

CDR3 in DNA: TGTGCCAGCAGTTTGCCACCTCATCAGCCCCAGCATTTT. Protein product: CASSLPPHQPQHF. The V and J genes are TRBV28 and TRBJ1-5, with D hard to call. Trimming pared 3 bases from V and 5 bases from J, leaving 8 bases between. Germline V CDR1 and CDR2: MDHEN, SYDVKM. CDR3 length: 13 amino acids. The variable domain in full, completed from reference TRBV28 and TRBJ1-5, reads DVKVTQSSRYLVKRTGEKVFLECVQDMDHENMFWYRQDPGLGLRLIYFSYDVKMKEKGDIPEGYSVSREKKERFSLILESASTNQTSMYLCASSLPPHQPQHFGDGTRLSIL.

This chain connects TRBV19 to TRBJ2-5; a weak D match, TRBD1 (6 bases). Per the germline V gene, CDR1 is LNHDA and CDR2 is SQIVND (reference sequence). This CDR3 spans 14 amino acids. V lost 4 bases and J lost 4, with 13 bases in between. CDR3 DNA: TGTGCCAGTAGTAAGGGGGATGTGGGAGAGACCCAGTACTTC. Amino acid sequence: CASSKGDVGETQYF.

V gene TRBV20-1 combines with J gene TRBJ2-3; the match to TRBD2 covers 9 bases. CDR3 length equals 14 residues. With 4 bases clipped from V and 0 bases from J, the junction kept 2 bases outside the gene matches. Germline V CDR1 and CDR2: DFQATT, SNEGSKA (reference sequence). The CDR3 spells CSAKAGGSTDTQYF. The DNA for the CDR3 is TGCAGTGCTAAGGCGGGAGGGAGCACAGATACGCAGTATTTT.